This TCR beta chain was captured by sequencing in a study of tumor-infiltrating lymphocytes in primary liver carcinoma. Germline V gene lookup returns CDR1 SGHAT and CDR2 FQNNGV. The CDR3 region is 15 residues in length, termini included. A note on this clonotype: This CDR3 is missing its conserved last phenylalanine or tryptophan, likely due to a read error. The limits of the CDR3 on the DNA are not certain, so only TCRdb's listed CDR3 is given.

The researchers produced TCR beta cDNA from approximately 0.45 ug total RNA with a constant-region primer. Generation of the TCR beta libraries relied on three nested multiplex PCR rounds using slightly modified ARM-PCR. The first two PCR rounds used TRBV1-TRBV30 forward primers with a C-beta reverse primer, 9 to 11 cycles each. Each CDR3 protein gets one entry after TCRdb re-called the multiplex PCR reads with MiXCR. The sample shows around 190,000 distinct CDR3 sequences, around 85% of them seen only once. Starting material for RNA and DNA co-extraction consisted of about 20-33 mg of unsorted bulk tissue.

The origin of this receptor is a man in his forties with primary liver carcinoma and hepatitis B virus infection. The sequenced sample was tumor tissue from primary liver carcinoma. This sequence joins TRBV11-2 and TRBJ2-7; TRBD2 is the table's D call and was not checked against the DNA. The CDR3 protein is CASSSLAGANLEQNL.